This T cell receptor beta chain stems from a study of Graves' ophthalmopathy and Graves' hyperthyroidism. Findings of the study overall: Blood was where most expanded thyroid clonotypes above 0.001 frequency also turned up.

Those donors who had ophthalmopathy presented with moderate-to-severe activity, a CAS of ≥3, a NOSPECS of ≥4 and a duration under 3 months. The PBMCs originated from roughly 10 ml of fresh peripheral blood. The CDR3 contains 14 residues. V was shortened by 1 base and J by 0 bases, with 9 bases between the two germline ends. Germline assignment: CDR1 SQVTM and CDR2 ANQGSEA. RNA transcripts were the template, and TCR beta CDR3 regions were amplified from them. First-round RT-PCR relied on HTBI primers, and a second-round multiplex PCR came next. Via MiXCR, TCRdb re-called the multiplex PCR reads, giving one row per CDR3 protein. This sample has under 400,000 distinct CDR3 sequences; 17% occur once, and the top ten carry roughly 12%. This clonotype was recorded many times. What it binds is unknown.

Sequencing was carried out using peripheral blood. The chain carries TRBV29-1 and TRBJ1-1, with D hard to call. The receptor's source is an adult man with Graves' ophthalmopathy. The CDR3 spells CSVEVGNMNTEAFF. The DNA for the CDR3 is TGCAGCGTTGAAGTTGGGAATATGAACACTGAAGCTTTCTTT.